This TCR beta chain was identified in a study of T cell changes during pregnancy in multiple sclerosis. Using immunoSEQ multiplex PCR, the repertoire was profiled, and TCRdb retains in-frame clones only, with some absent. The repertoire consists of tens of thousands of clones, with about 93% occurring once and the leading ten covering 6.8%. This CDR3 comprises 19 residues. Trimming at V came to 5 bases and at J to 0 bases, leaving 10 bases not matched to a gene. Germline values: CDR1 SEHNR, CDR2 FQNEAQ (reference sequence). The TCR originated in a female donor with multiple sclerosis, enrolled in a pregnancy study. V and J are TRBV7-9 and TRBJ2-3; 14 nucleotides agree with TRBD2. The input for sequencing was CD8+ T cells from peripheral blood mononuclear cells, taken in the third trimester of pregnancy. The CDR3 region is CASSPKGLAGEMSTDTQYF. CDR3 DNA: TGTGCCAGCAGCCCGAAGGGACTAGCGGGGGAGATGAGCACAGATACGCAGTATTTT.